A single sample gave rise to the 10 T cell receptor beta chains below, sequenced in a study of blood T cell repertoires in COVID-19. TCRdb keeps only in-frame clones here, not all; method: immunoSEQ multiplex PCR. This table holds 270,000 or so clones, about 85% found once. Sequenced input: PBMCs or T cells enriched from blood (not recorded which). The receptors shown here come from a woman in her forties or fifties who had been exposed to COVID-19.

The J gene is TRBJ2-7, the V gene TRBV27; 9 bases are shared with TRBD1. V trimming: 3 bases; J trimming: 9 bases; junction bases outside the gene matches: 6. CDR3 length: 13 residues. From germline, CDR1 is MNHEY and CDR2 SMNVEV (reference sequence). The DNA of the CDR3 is TGTGCCAGCAGTTTTAATCGACAGGGGGGGCAGTACTTC. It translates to CASSFNRQGGQYF.

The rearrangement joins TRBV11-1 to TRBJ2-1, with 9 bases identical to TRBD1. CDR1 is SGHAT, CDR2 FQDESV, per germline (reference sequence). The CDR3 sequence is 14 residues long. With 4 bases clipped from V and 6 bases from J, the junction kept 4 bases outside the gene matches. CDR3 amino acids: CASSWDRVVNEQFF. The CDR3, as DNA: TGTGCCAGCAGCTGGGACAGGGTTGTCAATGAGCAGTTCTTC.

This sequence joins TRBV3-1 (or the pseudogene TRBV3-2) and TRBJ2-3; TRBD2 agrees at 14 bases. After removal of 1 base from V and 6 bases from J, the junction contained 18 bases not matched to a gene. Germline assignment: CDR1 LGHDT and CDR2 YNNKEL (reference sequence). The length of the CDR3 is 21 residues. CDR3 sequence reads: CASSQVRRTTGTSGGSDTQYF. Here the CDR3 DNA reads TGTGCCAGCAGCCAAGTAAGGAGGACCACCGGGACTAGCGGGGGATCTGATACGCAGTATTTT.

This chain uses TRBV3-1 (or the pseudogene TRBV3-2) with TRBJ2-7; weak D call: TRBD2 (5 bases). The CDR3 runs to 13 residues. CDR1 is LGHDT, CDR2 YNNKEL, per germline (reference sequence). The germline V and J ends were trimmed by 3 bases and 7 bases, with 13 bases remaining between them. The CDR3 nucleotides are TGTGCCAGCAGCCAGGACTTGCTGGGGGAGCAGTACTTC. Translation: CASSQDLLGEQYF.

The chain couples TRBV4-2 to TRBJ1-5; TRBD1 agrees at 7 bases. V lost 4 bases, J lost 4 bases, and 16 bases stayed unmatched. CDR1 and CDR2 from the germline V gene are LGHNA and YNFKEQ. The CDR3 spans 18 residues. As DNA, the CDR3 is TGTGCCAGCAGCCCGACGGTCCGGACAGGACGAAATAATCAGCCCCAGCATTTT. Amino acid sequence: CASSPTVRTGRNNQPQHF.

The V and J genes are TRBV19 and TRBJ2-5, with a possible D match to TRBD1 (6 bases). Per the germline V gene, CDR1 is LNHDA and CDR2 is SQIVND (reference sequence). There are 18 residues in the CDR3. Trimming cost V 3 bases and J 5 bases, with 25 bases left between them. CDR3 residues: CASSMSQGTWATGETQYF. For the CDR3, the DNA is TGTGCCAGTAGTATGTCACAGGGTACTTGGGCCACGGGGGAGACCCAGTACTTC.

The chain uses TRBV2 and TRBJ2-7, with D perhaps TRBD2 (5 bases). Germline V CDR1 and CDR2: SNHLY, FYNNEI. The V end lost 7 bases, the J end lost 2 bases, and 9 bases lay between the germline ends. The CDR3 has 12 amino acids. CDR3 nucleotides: TGTGCCAGCACCCTGAGGGCCTACGAGCAGTACTTC. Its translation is CASTLRAYEQYF.

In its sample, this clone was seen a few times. The CDR3 bases are TGTGCCAGCAGTGATCAGGGGCTGAACACTGAAGCTTTCTTT. Protein product: CASSDQGLNTEAFF. The J gene is TRBJ1-1, the V gene TRBV2; D is possibly TRBD1 (6 bases). CDR1 and CDR2 (germline): SNHLY, FYNNEI. This CDR3 spans 14 amino acids. Trimming took 3 bases from V and 0 from J, leaving 8 bases between them.

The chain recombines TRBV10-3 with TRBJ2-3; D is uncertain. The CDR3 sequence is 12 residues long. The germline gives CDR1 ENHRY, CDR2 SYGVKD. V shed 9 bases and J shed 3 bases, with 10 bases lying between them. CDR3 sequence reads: CAIATETDTQYF. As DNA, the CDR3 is TGTGCCATAGCCACAGAAACAGATACGCAGTATTTT.

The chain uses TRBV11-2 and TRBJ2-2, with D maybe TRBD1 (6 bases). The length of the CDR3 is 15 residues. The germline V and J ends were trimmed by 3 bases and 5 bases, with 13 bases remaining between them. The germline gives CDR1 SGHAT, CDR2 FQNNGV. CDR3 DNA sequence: TGTGCCAGCAGCTTTCCTGTTGACAGGACCGGGGAGCTGTTTTTT. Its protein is CASSFPVDRTGELFF.